What follows are 21 T cell receptor beta chains derived from one specimen sequenced in a study of Graves' ophthalmopathy and Graves' hyperthyroidism. Transcripts of RNA were the source for amplifying TCR beta CDR3 regions. The workflow started with a first-round RT-PCR run with HTBI primers and then moved on to a second-round multiplex PCR. TCRdb reanalysed the multiplex PCR reads using MiXCR and keeps one entry per CDR3 protein. Here the sample spans approximately 480,000 distinct CDR3 sequences, approximately 15% being singletons. Sequencing was carried out using blood. The receptor set was obtained from a woman in her twenties or thirties with Graves' ophthalmopathy.

This clonotype was seen many times. The chain joins TRBV10-2 to TRBJ1-2; the match to TRBD1 covers 7 bases. V gave up 6 bases and J gave up 2 bases; unmatched junction bases: 9. Germline V CDR1 and CDR2: WSHSY, SAAADI. CDR3 length: 15 amino acids. CDR3 loop: CASSLTLTGNYGYTF. The CDR3 region has the DNA TGCGCCAGCAGCCTGACATTGACAGGGAACTATGGCTACACCTTC.

This clonotype was recorded many times. The chain uses TRBV20-1 and TRBJ1-1; weak D call: TRBD1 (5 bases). The V end was cut by 6 bases, the J end by 4 bases, with 21 bases between. CDR1 is DFQATT and CDR2 is SNEGSKA in the germline V gene (reference sequence). CDR3 length: 15 residues. The chain's CDR3 is CSAPRDLGTRTEAFF. CDR3 DNA: TGCAGTGCCCCTAGGGACCTCGGGACTCGCACTGAAGCTTTCTTT.

This clonotype was observed a few times. The chain is built from TRBV7-9 and TRBJ1-5; TRBD1 matches at 7 bases. V shed 5 bases, J shed 4 bases, and the junction held 8 bases outside the gene matches. This CDR3 is 15 amino acids long. Germline CDR1 is SEHNR and CDR2 is FQNEAQ (reference sequence). CDR3 bases: TGTGCCAGCAGCCGAACCGGGACAGATAATCAGCCCCAGCATTTT. Translating gives CASSRTGTDNQPQHF.

This clonotype was recorded at least ten times. This sequence joins TRBV24-1 and TRBJ2-5; D gene uncertain. V was clipped by 10 bases and J by 1 base, with 12 bases between them. The CDR3 extends over 13 amino acids. From germline, CDR1 is KGHDR and CDR2 SFDVKD. The CDR3 coding sequence is TGTGCCACACAGTTGGGTAGCCAAGAGACCCAGTACTTC. This gives the protein CATQLGSQETQYF.

The V call is TRBV7-8, the J call TRBJ1-2, with D possibly being TRBD1 (5 bases). The CDR3 spans 16 residues. Germline CDR1 reads SGHVS; CDR2 reads FQNEAQ. Trimming removed 0 bases at V and 6 bases at J, with 17 bases between. DNA for the CDR3: TGTGCCAGCAGCTTAGCGAGGGACCGACCGGCGGATGGCTACACCTTC. Translated, it gives CASSLARDRPADGYTF. The full variable domain, rest sourced from reference TRBV7-8 and TRBJ1-2, is GAGVSQSPRYKVAKRGQDVALRCDPISGHVSLFWYQQALGQGPEFLTYFQNEAQLDKSGLPSDRFFAERPEGSVSTLKIQRTQQEDSAVYLCASSLARDRPADGYTFGSGTRLTVV.

This clonotype was seen a few times. The chain links TRBV12-3 or TRBV12-4 to TRBJ2-2; 7 bases are shared with TRBD1. V was clipped by 4 bases and J by 2 bases; unmatched bases: 13. This CDR3 is 18 amino acids long. The CDR3 nucleotides read TGTGCCAGCAGTTCACCTTCCTGGGGACAGACTAACACCGGGGAGCTGTTTTTT. Translation gives CASSSPSWGQTNTGELFF.

This clonotype was recorded at least ten times. The rearrangement links TRBV9 to TRBJ2-7; TRBD1 matches 7 bases. Germline-derived CDR1 and CDR2 are SGDLS and YYNGEE. This CDR3 region has 17 residues. With 4 bases clipped from V and 5 bases from J, the junction kept 18 bases outside the gene matches. In DNA form, the CDR3 reads TGTGCCAGCAGCTCCCGCCCATCGGGACAGTCAAGAAACGAGCAGTACTTC. This translates into CASSSRPSGQSRNEQYF.

The chain carries TRBV5-1 and TRBJ2-5, with D possibly called TRBD1 or TRBD2 (5 bases each). CDR3 length: 14 residues. Trimming shortened V by 4 bases and J by 2 bases, and 12 bases separated the two germline ends. From germline, CDR1 is SGHRS and CDR2 YFSETQ. As DNA, the CDR3 is TGCGCCAGCAGCCCACGGGACGGACAAGAGACCCAGTACTTC. Translated: CASSPRDGQETQYF.

This clonotype was seen at least ten times. The chain has TRBV5-1 and TRBJ2-7; 9 bases are a match to TRBD1. In germline, CDR1 is SGHRS, CDR2 YFSETQ. The CDR3 length is 15 residues. The V and J ends lost 5 bases and 2 bases, in that order; junction bases with no gene match: 8. The CDR3: CASRAGQGSPYEQYF. The CDR3 nucleotides are TGCGCCAGCAGAGCCGGACAGGGGAGTCCCTACGAGCAGTACTTC. Supplemented by reference TRBV5-1 and TRBJ2-7, the full variable domain reads KAGVTQTPRYLIKTRGQQVTLSCSPISGHRSVSWYQQTPGQGLQFLFEYFSETQRNKGNFPGRFSGRQFSNSRSEMNVSTLELGDSALYLCASRAGQGSPYEQYFGPGTRLTVT.

At least ten counts were recorded for this clonotype. This chain joins TRBV11-1 and TRBJ1-3; tentatively, D is TRBD1 (5 bases). Germline lookup yields CDR1 SGHAT and CDR2 FQDESV (reference sequence). The CDR3 extends over 16 amino acids. Trimming pared 5 bases from V and 3 bases from J, leaving 17 bases between. The CDR3 DNA is TGTGCCAGCAGCACGCGGCAGGGTCTTAGTGGAAACACCATATATTTT. This encodes CASSTRQGLSGNTIYF.

This clonotype appeared many times. V and J are TRBV6-1 and TRBJ2-7; D is possibly TRBD1 or TRBD2 (6 bases each). The CDR3 is 11 amino acids. Trimming removed 7 bases at V and 6 bases at J, with 10 bases between. Germline V gene lookup returns CDR1 MNHNS and CDR2 SASEGT. The CDR3 DNA follows: TGTGCCAGCAAGGGGGGAGGCGAGCAGTACTTC. The encoded protein is CASKGGGEQYF.

This chain links TRBV12-3 or TRBV12-4 with TRBJ1-2, with D possibly matching TRBD1 (6 bases). V dropped 3 bases and J dropped 5 bases, with 13 bases sitting between them. The CDR3 loop spans 14 amino acids. The CDR3 coding sequence is TGTGCCAGCAGTTTGTCCACAGGGCTGTATGGCTACACCTTC. Translation gives CASSLSTGLYGYTF.

In the case of this clonotype: This CDR3 is missing its conserved last phenylalanine or tryptophan, likely due to a read error. This chain joins TRBV28 and TRBJ1-1, with a possible D match to TRBD1 (5 bases). From germline, CDR1 is MDHEN and CDR2 SYDVKM. The CDR3 is 14 amino acids. The V end lost 3 bases, the J end lost 4 bases, and 12 bases lay between the germline ends. The CDR3 DNA sequence: TGTGCCAGCAGTTTCTATGGGGGGGGCACTGAAGCTTTCTAT. Amino acid sequence: CASSFYGGGTEAFY.

This clonotype was seen many times. V usage is TRBV18 and J usage is TRBJ1-2; weak D call: TRBD1 (5 bases). The germline gives CDR1 KGHSH, CDR2 LQKENI. Trimming stripped 3 bases from V and 4 bases from J, with 21 bases between. The CDR3 extends over 17 amino acids. The CDR3 sequence is CASSPRGRSSPRYGYTF. DNA for the CDR3: TGTGCCAGCTCACCGCGGGGCAGGTCCTCGCCTCGCTATGGCTACACCTTC.

Many counts were recorded for this clonotype. The chain recombines TRBV12-3 or TRBV12-4 with TRBJ2-5; 8 nucleotides match TRBD2. The CDR3 spans 15 residues. V gave up 3 bases and J gave up 5 bases; unmatched junction bases: 8. The CDR3 DNA reads TGTGCCAGCAGTTTGGGGCCGACGGGAGGGGAGACCCAGTACTTC. Translation gives CASSLGPTGGETQYF.

Many counts were recorded for this clonotype. This chain joins TRBV12-3 or TRBV12-4 and TRBJ1-6; TRBD1 agrees at 8 bases. The CDR3 covers 15 residues. With V trimmed by 6 bases and J by 10 bases, 11 bases remained unmatched. The DNA for the CDR3 is TGTGCCAGCAGGACCGGGACAGGTCCTCGGTCACCCCTCCACTTT. Translated: CASRTGTGPRSPLHF.

This clonotype was seen at least ten times. The rearrangement joins TRBV6-1 to TRBJ2-5; D may match TRBD1 or TRBD2 (6 bases each). The CDR3 is 15 residues long. Trimming pared 1 base from V and 4 bases from J, leaving 13 bases between. In germline, CDR1 is MNHNS, CDR2 SASEGT. CDR3 residues: CASSEGGGGGETQYF. Here the CDR3 DNA reads TGTGCCAGCAGTGAAGGGGGAGGAGGGGGAGAGACCCAGTACTTC.

This clonotype was recorded many times. The CDR3 DNA follows: TGCAGCGTTGATAAGGCAATGCACACTGAAGCTTTCTTT. Translating gives CSVDKAMHTEAFF. This chain links TRBV29-1 with TRBJ1-1; the D is unclear. CDR3 length: 13 residues. Germline values: CDR1 SQVTM, CDR2 ANQGSEA. With 3 bases removed from V and 3 bases from J, the gap between germline ends came to 11 bases.

There are many counts of this clonotype. The V gene is TRBV6-5, the J gene TRBJ1-1; D uncertain. Germline CDR1 MNHEY, CDR2 SVGAGI. CDR3 size: 15 residues. V was trimmed by 0 bases and J by 3 bases, leaving 11 bases between them. The CDR3 is CASSYSRVGDTEAFF. CDR3 bases: TGTGCCAGCAGTTACTCGAGGGTAGGAGACACTGAAGCTTTCTTT.

This clonotype occurred many times. This rearrangement joins TRBV6-5 to TRBJ1-5; TRBD1 aligns across 7 bases. V shed 2 bases, J shed 3 bases, and the junction held 10 bases outside the gene matches. The CDR3 runs to 17 residues. Germline lookup yields CDR1 MNHEY and CDR2 SVGAGI. CDR3 nucleotide sequence: TGTGCCAGCAGTTACAACCAGGGGGGGGGCATCAATCAGCCCCAGCATTTT. Its protein product is CASSYNQGGGINQPQHF.

The CDR3 DNA reads TGTGCCAGCAGCTTCTCCCCAGGCACTGAAGCTTTCTTT. Residues: CASSFSPGTEAFF. The V gene is TRBV7-9, the J gene TRBJ1-1; D call uncertain. The CDR3 runs to 13 residues. Germline CDR1 and CDR2: SEHNR and FQNEAQ (reference sequence). V lost 3 bases to trimming and J lost 4 bases, with 9 bases between them.